These 31 T cell receptor beta chains were sequenced from one sample in a study of radiation and T cells in renal cell carcinoma. The time point here: blood 4 weeks post-SBRT, at nephrectomy. The treatment denotes: 15 Gy SBRT to primary tumor, nephrectomy 4 weeks later. The repertoire was sequenced with immunoSEQ multiplex PCR; TCRdb's copy has only in-frame clones and lacks some. The sample holds approximately 83,000 clones, about 85% seen once. The source material was blood, sampled from a patient whose treatment included radiotherapy and nephrectomy. Receptors originate from a man aged 45-60 years with renal cell carcinoma.

J is TRBJ2-7 and V is TRBV21-1; whether TRBD1, the table's D call, matches the DNA was not checked. TRBV21-1 is shown as a pseudogene. The length of the CDR3 is 15 residues. CDR3 loop: CASSRQGKWSYEQYF. CDR3 DNA: TGTGCCAGCAGCAGACAGGGAAAATGGTCCTACGAGCAGTACTTC.

The chain has TRBV28 and TRBJ2-7; maybe TRBD1 (6 bases). The V end was cut by 0 bases, the J end by 6 bases, with 15 bases between. The CDR3 contains 15 residues. Germline V CDR1 and CDR2: MDHEN, SYDVKM. The DNA for the CDR3 is TGTGCCAGCAGTTTATGGGGGGCGCAGATGGGCGAGCAGTACTTC. Translated: CASSLWGAQMGEQYF. Full variable domain (remainder filled in from reference TRBV28 and TRBJ2-7): DVKVTQSSRYLVKRTGEKVFLECVQDMDHENMFWYRQDPGLGLRLIYFSYDVKMKEKGDIPEGYSVSREKKERFSLILESASTNQTSMYLCASSLWGAQMGEQYFGPGTRLTVT.

This clone was seen only once. The chain has TRBV6-5 and TRBJ1-5; D is undetermined. V was clipped by 6 bases and J by 4 bases, with 10 bases between them. Per the germline V gene, CDR1 is MNHEY and CDR2 is SVGAGI. This CDR3 has 13 residues. The CDR3: CASRRLVNQPQHF. CDR3 DNA: TGTGCCAGCAGAAGACTGGTTAATCAGCCCCAGCATTTT.

The rearrangement joins TRBV11-3 to TRBJ2-3; 12 nucleotides align to TRBD2. This CDR3 has 14 amino acids. The germline V gene encodes CDR1 SGHNT and CDR2 YENEEA. After removal of 5 bases from V and 10 bases from J, the junction contained 7 bases not matched to a gene. The CDR3 region is CASSARTSGNAQYF. The CDR3, as DNA: TGTGCCAGCAGCGCCCGGACTAGCGGGAACGCGCAGTATTTT.

The chain links TRBV7-8 to TRBJ2-1; D not certain. Germline values: CDR1 SGHVS, CDR2 FQNEAQ. V lost 1 base and J lost 4, with 8 bases in between. The CDR3 runs 14 residues. The CDR3 DNA sequence: TGTGCCAGCAGCTTAGTGTGGCAGTACAATGAGCAGTTCTTC. As protein: CASSLVWQYNEQFF.

The V and J genes are TRBV7-3 and TRBJ1-1, with D perhaps TRBD1 (5 bases). Germline loops: CDR1 SGHTA, CDR2 FQGTGA. V gave up 2 bases and J gave up 3 bases, with 13 bases separating them. This CDR3 contains 15 residues. The CDR3: CASSLFRVGDTEAFF. As DNA, the CDR3 is TGTGCCAGCAGCTTATTCAGGGTTGGTGACACTGAAGCTTTCTTT.

The chain couples TRBV5-6 to TRBJ1-5; no definite D call. Germline lookup yields CDR1 SGHDT and CDR2 YYEEEE. The CDR3 runs 14 residues. The ends were cut back, 0 bases at V and 5 bases at J, with 9 bases in the middle. The CDR3 region is CASSLALADQPQHF. CDR3 coding DNA: TGTGCCAGCAGCTTGGCCCTAGCGGATCAGCCCCAGCATTTT.

The chain joins TRBV11-2 to TRBJ2-3; 11 bases match TRBD2. There are 17 residues in the CDR3. Trimming cost V 4 bases and J 1 base; bases outside gene matches: 7. CDR1 is SGHAT, CDR2 FQNNGV, per germline. The DNA of the CDR3 is TGTGCCAGCAGCTCTACCGGGGGACTAGCGGGCACAGATACGCAGTATTTT. Encoded protein: CASSSTGGLAGTDTQYF.

The CDR3 region is CASSYDRDYGYTF. For the CDR3, the DNA is TGTGCCAGCAGCTATGACAGGGACTATGGCTACACCTTC. V gene TRBV27 combines with J gene TRBJ1-2, with TRBD1 identical over 7 bases. This CDR3 comprises 13 residues. In germline, CDR1 is MNHEY, CDR2 SMNVEV (reference sequence). After removal of 6 bases from V and 3 bases from J, the junction contained 4 bases not matched to a gene.

The chain combines TRBV9 with TRBJ2-1; D unclear. This CDR3 is built from 15 residues. Per the germline V gene, CDR1 is SGDLS and CDR2 is YYNGEE. V lost 0 bases to trimming and J lost 3 bases, with 10 bases between them. CDR3 loop: CASSVEKSNYNEQFF. CDR3 nucleotide sequence: TGTGCCAGCAGCGTAGAGAAGTCTAACTACAATGAGCAGTTCTTC.

The rearrangement links TRBV15 to TRBJ2-3; 9 positions match TRBD2. After removal of 0 bases from V and 6 bases from J, the junction contained 7 bases not matched to a gene. Per germline, CDR1 LNHNV and CDR2 YYDKDF (reference sequence). CDR3 size: 16 residues. CDR3 sequence: CATSRDRAGGGDTQYF. CDR3 bases: TGTGCCACCAGCAGAGATAGAGCGGGAGGAGGGGATACGCAGTATTTT.

CDR3 sequence (DNA): TGTGCCAGCAGCGCCAGCAAAGGGGGCTACACCTTC. Amino acid sequence: CASSASKGGYTF. The gene calls are TRBV9 and TRBJ1-2, with no clear D. Per the germline V gene, CDR1 is SGDLS and CDR2 is YYNGEE. This CDR3 is 12 amino acids long. V was clipped by 3 bases and J by 8 bases, with 11 bases between them.

This chain joins TRBV27 and TRBJ1-5; TRBD1 is a possible D gene (5 bases). Per the germline V gene, CDR1 is MNHEY and CDR2 is SMNVEV (reference sequence). Trimming shortened V by 6 bases and J by 5 bases, and 11 bases separated the two germline ends. The length of the CDR3 is 13 residues. CDR3 protein: CASRRLGDQPQHF. CDR3 coding DNA: TGTGCCAGCAGAAGGCTGGGGGATCAGCCCCAGCATTTT.

This clone has only a few counts. CDR3 sequence reads: CASSLLDRAAGELFF. The CDR3 region has the DNA TGTGCCAGCAGCTTACTAGACAGGGCGGCCGGGGAGCTGTTTTTT. The rearrangement links TRBV7-2 to TRBJ2-2; 7 bases are a match to TRBD1. Per germline, CDR1 SGHTA and CDR2 FQGNSA. The V segment lost 2 bases and the J segment 6 bases; nucleotides outside the gene matches: 6. The CDR3 totals 15 residues. Together with reference TRBV7-2 and TRBJ2-2, the CDR3 gives the full variable domain: GAGVSQSPSNKVTEKGKDVELRCDPISGHTALYWYRQSLGQGLEFLIYFQGNSAPDKSGLPSDRFSAERTGGSVSTLTIQRTQQEDSAVYLCASSLLDRAAGELFFGEGSRLTVL.

The V call is TRBV4-3, the J call TRBJ1-2; 11 bases match TRBD1. Unmatched junction bases numbered 11, after V lost 1 base and J lost 4 bases. CDR3 size: 18 residues. Germline V gene data show CDR1 as LGHNA and CDR2 as YSLEER. DNA for the CDR3: TGCGCCAGCAGCCAAGGACGTCCCGGGACAGGGGGATTCTATGGCTACACCTTC. It specifies CASSQGRPGTGGFYGYTF.

The chain links TRBV6-6 to TRBJ1-5, with a tentative D call TRBD1 (6 bases). V was trimmed by 6 bases and J by 2 bases, leaving 11 bases between them. CDR3 length: 14 amino acids. The germline V gene has CDR1 MNHNY and CDR2 SVGAGI (reference sequence). The CDR3 nucleotides are TGTGCCAGCAGAAACAGGGATCGCAATCAGCCCCAGCATTTT. Residues: CASRNRDRNQPQHF.

The rearrangement joins TRBV2 to TRBJ2-7; 11 bases are shared with TRBD1. This CDR3 has 13 amino acids. Germline lookup yields CDR1 SNHLY and CDR2 FYNNEI. The trim removed 4 bases at V and 4 bases at J, leaving 0 bases unmatched. DNA of the CDR3: TGTGCCAGCAGTGGGGACAGGGGGTACGAGCAGTACTTC. Translation: CASSGDRGYEQYF. Together with reference TRBV2 and TRBJ2-7, the CDR3 gives the full variable domain: EPEVTQTPSHQVTQMGQEVILRCVPISNHLYFYWYRQILGQKVEFLVSFYNNEISEKSEIFDDQFSVERPDGSNFTLKIRSTKLEDSAMYFCASSGDRGYEQYFGPGTRLTVT.

The J gene is TRBJ2-1, the V gene TRBV19, with D unclear. The V end was cut by 5 bases, the J end by 0 bases, with 8 bases between. CDR1 and CDR2 from the germline V gene are LNHDA and SQIVND (reference sequence). The CDR3 consists of 14 residues. The CDR3 region is CASSRGSSYNEQFF. The DNA for the CDR3 is TGTGCCAGTAGTCGTGGTAGCTCCTACAATGAGCAGTTCTTC.

The V and J genes are TRBV25-1 and TRBJ2-2; TRBD2 matches at 8 bases. Germline-derived CDR1 and CDR2 are MGHDK and SYGVNS. V shed 6 bases and J 2 bases; nucleotides not matched to a gene: 5. CDR3 size: 15 residues. The CDR3 is CASRRAGANTGELFF. CDR3 DNA sequence: TGTGCCAGCAGAAGAGCGGGAGCCAACACCGGGGAGCTGTTTTTT.

With regard to this clone: Other nucleotide sequences in the sample specify the same CDR3. The rearrangement joins TRBV11-2 to TRBJ2-7; 7 nucleotides match TRBD1. This CDR3 is 14 amino acids long. The J segment lost 1 base and the V segment lost 2 bases, leaving 2 bases of the junction unmatched. The V gene's germline CDR1 is SGHAT and CDR2 FQNNGV. The CDR3 spells CASSLYRGSYEQYF. In DNA, the CDR3 is TGTGCCAGCAGCTTATACAGGGGATCCTACGAGCAGTACTTC.

This rearrangement joins TRBV6-6 to TRBJ1-4; D is possibly TRBD1 (6 bases). Germline V lookup: CDR1 MNHNY, CDR2 SVGAGI (reference sequence). This CDR3 has 14 amino acids. Trimming pared 0 bases from V and 11 bases from J, leaving 13 bases between. Here the CDR3 reads CASSYSGLGGKLFF. Here the CDR3 DNA reads TGTGCCAGCAGTTACTCAGGATTAGGGGGTAAACTGTTTTTT.

This clone was seen a single time. This rearrangement joins TRBV13 to TRBJ2-5, with 7 bases aligning to TRBD1. The end of the DNA aligns better with TRBJ2-7, so the J call may be wrong. CDR3 length: 14 amino acids. CDR1 and CDR2 from the germline V gene are PRHDT and FYEKMQ (reference sequence). The DNA of the CDR3 is TGTGCCAGCAGCTTTAACAGGGGTAGCCACGAGCAGTACTTC. The encoded protein is CASSFNRGSHEQYF.

This clone was counted once. The rearrangement joins TRBV4-1 to TRBJ2-5; TRBD1 might be the D (6 bases). Between the trimmed V and J ends, which lost 0 bases and 2 bases, there was a span of 16 bases. CDR1 MGHRA and CDR2 YSYEKL come from the germline V gene. CDR3 length: 17 residues. The CDR3, as DNA: TGCGCCAGCAGCCAAGATTCAGGGGCAACCGAGCAAGAGACCCAGTACTTC. Translated, it gives CASSQDSGATEQETQYF.

The chain carries TRBV7-9 and TRBJ1-4, with D maybe TRBD1 (5 bases). CDR3 length equals 16 residues. Trimming took 5 bases from V and 8 from J, leaving 21 bases between them. The germline V gene has CDR1 SEHNR and CDR2 FQNEAQ (reference sequence). CDR3 nucleotide sequence: TGTGCCAGCAGCCCGCACGACCCTCAGGGACCCGAAAAACTGTTTTTT. This sequence encodes CASSPHDPQGPEKLFF.

This clone came up a few times. The chain has TRBV6-5 and TRBJ2-7, with 11 bases aligning to TRBD1. V was pared by 5 bases and J by 6 bases, with 6 bases of the junction left unmatched. CDR3 size: 14 residues. Looked up from germline, CDR1 is MNHEY and CDR2 is SVGAGI. The CDR3 DNA reads TGTGCCAGCAGTCCCGGGACAGGGGGAAGCGAGCAGTACTTC. This translates into CASSPGTGGSEQYF.

V is TRBV18 and J is TRBJ2-3; no clear D. The CDR3 sequence is 15 residues long. With 0 bases removed from V and 0 bases from J, the gap between germline ends came to 7 bases. Germline loops: CDR1 KGHSH, CDR2 LQKENI. Here the CDR3 reads CASSPPARSTDTQYF. The CDR3 DNA sequence: TGTGCCAGCTCACCACCTGCGCGGAGCACAGATACGCAGTATTTT.

This rearrangement joins TRBV19 to TRBJ2-1, with TRBD2 matching over 15 bases. The CDR3 extends over 17 amino acids. J was trimmed by 10 bases and V by 2 bases; bases with no gene match: 9. Germline V gene data show CDR1 as LNHDA and CDR2 as SQIVND (reference sequence). This chain's CDR3 is CASSITGTSGGHGEQFF. The CDR3 nucleotides are TGTGCCAGTAGTATAACCGGGACTAGCGGGGGGCACGGAGAGCAGTTCTTC.

This sequence joins TRBV19 and TRBJ2-7; 8 nucleotides line up with TRBD2. The CDR3 sequence is 15 residues long. V was pared by 4 bases and J by 3 bases, with 8 bases of the junction left unmatched. CDR1 is LNHDA, CDR2 SQIVND, per germline (reference sequence). This chain's CDR3 is CASSTRGGRNYEQYF. The DNA for the CDR3 is TGTGCCAGTAGTACCCGGGGGGGACGTAACTACGAGCAGTACTTC.

The J gene is TRBJ2-7, the V gene TRBV4-2, with 8 bases that match TRBD1. This CDR3 comprises 14 residues. The ends lost 1 base at V and 3 bases at J; junction bases unmatched: 2. Germline values: CDR1 LGHNA, CDR2 YNFKEQ. The CDR3 protein is CASSQGTGNYEQYF. As DNA, the CDR3 is TGTGCCAGCAGCCAAGGGACAGGGAACTACGAGCAGTACTTC.

The chain uses TRBV7-6 and TRBJ1-1; D not resolved. V lost 5 bases and J lost 3, with 10 bases in between. Germline V gene data show CDR1 as SGHVS and CDR2 as FNYEAQ. The CDR3 extends over 13 amino acids. CDR3 nucleotide sequence: TGTGCCAGCAGCCCACTCGGGGACACTGAAGCTTTCTTT. Translating gives CASSPLGDTEAFF. Variable domain in full (rest from reference TRBV7-6 and TRBJ1-1): GAGVSQSPRYKVTKRGQDVALRCDPISGHVSLYWYRQALGQGPEFLTYFNYEAQQDKSGLPNDRFSAERPEGSISTLTIQRTEQRDSAMYRCASSPLGDTEAFFGQGTRLTVV.

The rearrangement uses TRBV29-1 and TRBJ2-5, with 8 bases fitting TRBD1. Germline CDR1 SQVTM, CDR2 ANQGSEA. This CDR3 spans 12 amino acids. Losses at the gene ends were 6 bases for V and 5 bases for J; bases not matched to a gene: 5. This CDR3 is CSVHQGAETQYF. The CDR3 DNA is TGCAGCGTACACCAGGGGGCCGAGACCCAGTACTTC.